The subject of this entry is one T cell receptor (beta chain). What it binds is unknown. The CDR3 goes on 3 residues after the read ends, and that part is filled in from the germline J gene. The record originates from a study of T cells in women clearing cervical HPV infection. Study results and caveats: TRBV6-7 relative abundance averaged 0.11% in cases and more than 0.15% in controls.

The CDR3 has 19 residues. Germline CDR1 is SNHLY and CDR2 is FYNNEI. Assay used: immunoSEQ multiplex PCR; TCRdb lists only in-frame clones, some missing. The sample table includes 40,000 to 60,000 clones. This TCR was recovered from a woman between 18 and 70 years old with a cervical HPV16 infection that either progressed to CIN3+ or cleared (not recorded which). Sequencing was performed on blood buffy coat. J is TRBJ1-4 and V is TRBV2, with 11 bases lining up with TRBD1. The sequenced CDR3 bases are TGTGCCAGCATCGCTAGGACAGGGGGCTTTAGCTCCTATAATTCACCA. Its translation: CASIARTGGFSSYNSP. The CDR3, in full, reads CASIARTGGFSSYNSPLFF.